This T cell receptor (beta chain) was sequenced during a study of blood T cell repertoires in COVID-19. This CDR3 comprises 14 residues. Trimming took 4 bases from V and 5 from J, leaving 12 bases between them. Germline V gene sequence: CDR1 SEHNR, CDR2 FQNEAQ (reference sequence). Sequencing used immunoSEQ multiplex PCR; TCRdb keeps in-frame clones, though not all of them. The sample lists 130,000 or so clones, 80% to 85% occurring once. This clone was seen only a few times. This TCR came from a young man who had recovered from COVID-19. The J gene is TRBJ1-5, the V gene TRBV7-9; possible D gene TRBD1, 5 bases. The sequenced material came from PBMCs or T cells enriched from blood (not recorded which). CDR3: CASSSDGGDQPQHF. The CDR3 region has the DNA TGTGCCAGCAGCTCCGACGGGGGGGATCAGCCCCAGCATTTT.